Listed here are 3 T cell receptor beta chains from one sample, sequenced in a study of T cells in Graves' hyperthyroidism and ophthalmopathy. Using RNA transcripts as the source, TCR beta CDR3 regions were amplified. In the first-round RT-PCR of the TCR CDR3, the HTBI primer set was used. TCRdb fed the multiplex PCR reads into MiXCR, producing one record per CDR3 protein. The sample holds about 590,000 distinct CDR3 sequences, around a sixth seen once. Sequencing was done on a sample of blood. Receptor source: a woman in her twenties or thirties with Graves' hyperthyroidism.

The chain couples TRBV15 to TRBJ1-3; D remains unclear. Germline lookup yields CDR1 LNHNV and CDR2 YYDKDF (reference sequence). With 4 bases removed from V and 4 bases from J, the gap between germline ends came to 14 bases. The CDR3 has 15 residues. CDR3 sequence (DNA): TGTGCCACCAGCACCCCCCGATTTGGAGGAAACACCATATATTTT. Translation gives CATSTPRFGGNTIYF.

In the case of this clonotype: A junction boundary mismatches the germline segment, possibly from a read error. The V and J genes are TRBV7-9 and TRBJ2-7; TRBD2 matches 7 bases. There are 14 residues in the CDR3. Looked up from germline, CDR1 is SEHNR and CDR2 is FQNEAQ (reference sequence). Here the CDR3 reads CVSSLAGNSYEQYF. DNA of the CDR3: TGTGTCAGCAGCTTAGCGGGCAACTCCTACGAGCAGTACTTC.

This clonotype has more than one count but fewer than ten. V usage is TRBV5-8 and J usage is TRBJ2-2; 8 nucleotides line up with TRBD1. This CDR3 has 16 amino acids. Germline loops: CDR1 SGHTS, CDR2 YDEGEE. V shed 3 bases and J 2 bases; nucleotides not matched to a gene: 6. This chain's CDR3 is CASSSDRGRNTGELFF. The CDR3 nucleotides read TGTGCCAGCAGCTCTGACAGGGGTCGAAACACCGGGGAGCTGTTTTTT.